This T cell receptor (beta chain) was identified during a study of blood T cells in healthy people across ages. Overall study results and limits: The fall in TCR beta diversity per million T cells was roughly linear with age. Total diversity from one million sequenced T cells was likely underestimated.

CDR3 size: 13 residues. V was pared by 6 bases and J by 8 bases, with 15 bases between. Germline V gives CDR1 LNHNV, CDR2 YYDKDF (reference sequence). This clonotype was detected many times. The antigen is undetermined. Then a second PCR, running about 6 to 11 cycles, was carried out with a sample-barcoded 5' primer and a J-beta primer mix. All cDNA molecules were each tagged by a template-switch adaptor with 12 random nucleotides. From the 5' RACE reads, TCRdb called clonotypes with MiXCR, one entry per CDR3 protein. The top ten hold 13% of the sample, which has 650,000 to 800,000 distinct CDR3 sequences, about 51% seen once. Every sample yielded at least 6 million isolated PBMCs.

The V and J genes are TRBV15 and TRBJ2-3; no definite D call. Specimen: blood. This TCR was sampled from a woman older than 75 in good health. The CDR3 nucleotides read TGTGCCACCAGAACCGCCTCTCTTTTTACGCAGTATTTT. Translating gives CATRTASLFTQYF.